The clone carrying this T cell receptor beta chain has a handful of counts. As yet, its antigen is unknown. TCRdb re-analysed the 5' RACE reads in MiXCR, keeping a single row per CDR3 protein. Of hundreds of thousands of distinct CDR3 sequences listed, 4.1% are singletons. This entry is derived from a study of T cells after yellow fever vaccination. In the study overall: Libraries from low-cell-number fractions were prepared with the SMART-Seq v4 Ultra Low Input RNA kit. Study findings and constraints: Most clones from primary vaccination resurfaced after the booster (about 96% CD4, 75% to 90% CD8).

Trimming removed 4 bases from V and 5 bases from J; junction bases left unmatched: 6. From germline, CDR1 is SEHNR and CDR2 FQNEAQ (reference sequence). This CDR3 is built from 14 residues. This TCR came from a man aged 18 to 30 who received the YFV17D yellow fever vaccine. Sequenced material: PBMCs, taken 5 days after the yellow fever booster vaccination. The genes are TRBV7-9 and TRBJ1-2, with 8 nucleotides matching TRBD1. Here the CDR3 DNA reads TGTGCCAGCAGCTCAGGACAGGGCGGATATGGCTACACCTTC. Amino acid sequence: CASSSGQGGYGYTF.